This T cell receptor beta chain derives from a study of cytomegalovirus exposure and HLA in healthy donors. Findings and limits, study-wide: It was in a later analysis that TCR association rates were seen to vary by HLA locus, highest for DRB1 and lowest for HLA-C. The authors considered a cluster of highly shared sequence variants likely to be a sequencing artifact. Being productive about 87% or about 30% of the time was typical of most TCR beta V segments in an earlier analysis.

Primers: 60 Vbeta forward and 13 Jbeta reverse. Clones were read by immunoSEQ multiplex PCR, and TCRdb kept only the in-frame ones, dropping some. The table has under 150,000 clones, approximately 77% seen once. This CDR3 region has 15 residues. Per the germline V gene, CDR1 is MNHNS and CDR2 is SASEGT. The junction had 5 bases not matched to a gene; V was cut back by 4 bases and J by 3 bases. Notes on this clone: Its antigen is unidentified.

Sequencing used PBMCs. This clonotype originated in a woman aged 40 to 50 in good health and CMV-seronegative. The V and J genes are TRBV6-1 and TRBJ1-4, with 7 nucleotides matching TRBD1. CDR3 nucleotide sequence: TGTGCCAGCAGTGCAACGACAGGGTCTAATGAAAAACTGTTTTTT. Protein sequence: CASSATTGSNEKLFF.